The rows below give T cell receptor beta chains drawn from one sample of a study of Graves' ophthalmopathy and Graves' hyperthyroidism. MiXCR was run by TCRdb on the multiplex PCR reads, yielding one entry per CDR3 protein. The sample has some 210,000 distinct CDR3 sequences; roughly 29% are singletons. Sequenced sample: peripheral blood. The receptors originated from a man aged 50 to 60 with Graves' ophthalmopathy. The CDR3 runs from the conserved cysteine through the conserved F or W. The D gene is left open where the match is weak. Part of the rows lack a size; the others show once, few, many or a class for expanded clones.

j_call,clone_size,v_call,d_call,cdr3_aa,cdr3_nt
TRBJ2-5,many,TRBV4-1,.,CASSQELRLDGGTQYF,TGCGCCAGCAGCCAGGAACTCCGACTAGATGGAGGGACCCAGTACTTC
TRBJ2-7,.,TRBV29-1,TRBD1,CSVETGTGLEQYF,TGCAGCGTTGAAACCGGGACAGGGCTTGAGCAGTACTTC
TRBJ2-7,.,TRBV19,.,CASSIRGEQYF,TGTGCCAGTAGTATTAGGGGCGAGCAGTACTTC
TRBJ1-6,.,TRBV7-2,.,CASSLVGGGAYNSPLHF,TGTGCCAGCAGCTTAGTCGGTGGGGGCGCCTATAATTCACCCCTCCACTTT
TRBJ1-2,many,TRBV5-1,.,CASSLTGTYGYTF,TGCGCCAGCAGCTTGACAGGGACCTATGGCTACACCTTC
TRBJ2-2,.,TRBV11-2,.,CASSPAQDKITGELFF,TGTGCCAGCAGCCCGGCGCAGGACAAAATTACCGGGGAGCTGTTTTTT
TRBJ1-1,.,TRBV28,TRBD1,CASSSGQGRFGGTEAFF,TGTGCCAGCAGTTCCGGACAGGGGCGGTTTGGTGGAACTGAAGCTTTCTTT
TRBJ1-1,many,TRBV28,TRBD1,CASSSGTGQEAEAFF,TGTGCCAGCAGTTCAGGGACAGGTCAAGAGGCTGAAGCTTTCTTT
TRBJ2-7,.,TRBV20-1,.,CSARGVGDEQYF,TGCAGTGCTAGAGGGGTTGGGGACGAGCAGTACTTC
TRBJ2-2,many,TRBV5-1,TRBD2,CASSLETSGYTGELFF,TGCGCCAGCAGCTTGGAGACTAGCGGCTACACCGGGGAGCTGTTTTTT
TRBJ1-1,.,TRBV12-3/TRBV12-4,TRBD1,CASSGQGITEAFF,TGTGCCAGCAGCGGACAGGGAATCACTGAAGCTTTCTTT
TRBJ1-5,many,TRBV6-5,TRBD1,CATDRGGNQPQHF,TGTGCCACAGACAGGGGTGGCAATCAGCCCCAGCATTTT
TRBJ2-5,many,TRBV20-1,TRBD1,CSARLDRVETQYF,TGCAGTGCTAGGCTCGACAGGGTAGAGACCCAGTACTTC
TRBJ2-7,.,TRBV7-2,TRBD2,CASSPAGTSSYEQYF,TGTGCCAGCAGCCCCGCCGGGACTAGCTCCTACGAGCAGTACTTC
TRBJ2-6,.,TRBV11-2,TRBD2,CASSLVGRAGANVLTF,TGTGCCAGCAGCTTAGTAGGGAGGGCTGGGGCCAACGTCCTGACTTTC
TRBJ2-5,.,TRBV6-5,TRBD2,CASSLGETSGRWETQYF,TGTGCCAGCAGTTTGGGGGAGACTAGCGGGAGATGGGAGACCCAGTACTTC
TRBJ1-1,many,TRBV30,.,CAWSVGRGTEAFF,TGTGCCTGGAGTGTAGGCCGTGGTACTGAAGCTTTCTTT
TRBJ2-5,.,TRBV12-3/TRBV12-4,TRBD1,CASSQNPRDRGRRQETQYF,TGTGCCAGCAGTCAAAACCCCCGGGACAGGGGGAGGAGGCAAGAGACCCAGTACTTC
TRBJ1-5,.,TRBV6-1,.,CASSHNTDSNQPQHF,TGTGCCAGCAGTCATAATACAGATAGCAATCAGCCCCAGCACTTT
TRBJ1-3,.,TRBV30,.,CAADPQSGNTIYF,TGTGCCGCGGACCCACAGTCTGGAAACACCATATATTTT